The clone carrying this T cell receptor beta chain has more than one count but fewer than ten. Its matching antigen is unknown. Template switching created a universal primer site, and the cDNA included unique molecular identifiers. TCRdb reprocessed the 5' RACE reads via MiXCR and lists one record per CDR3 protein. The data contain just over 450,000 distinct CDR3 sequences, 13% to 15% of them singletons. Per the germline V gene, CDR1 is MRHNA and CDR2 is SNTAGT. V shed 3 bases, J shed 2 bases, and the junction held 7 bases outside the gene matches. The CDR3 sequence is 17 residues long. The source of the sample is a study of identical twins. Study-wide points: Whereas memory repertoires showed no such difference, abundant cord blood beta clonotypes carried fewer insertions.

The same sample was also studied in work on yellow fever vaccine responses in identical twins.

Sequencing used CD4+ T cells sorted from blood. This clonotype was sampled from a woman under 30 in good health. J is TRBJ2-2 and V is TRBV6-4, with 9 bases identical to TRBD2. The CDR3 nucleotides read TGTGCCAGCAGTGAAAATCCTAGCGGGGTTAACACCGGGGAGCTGTTTTTT. Amino acid sequence: CASSENPSGVNTGELFF.